This T cell receptor beta chain comes out of a study of T cells in Graves' hyperthyroidism and ophthalmopathy. This clonotype showed up just a few times. What it binds is not known. RNA transcripts gave rise to amplified TCR beta CDR3 regions. Initially, a first-round RT-PCR of the TCR CDR3 employed the HTBI primer set. A single record per CDR3 protein comes from TCRdb applying MiXCR to the multiplex PCR reads. The table has 490,000 or so distinct CDR3 sequences, 46% seen once. Germline V CDR1 and CDR2: SEHNR, FQNEAQ (reference sequence). V lost 2 bases to trimming and J lost 4 bases; unmatched junction nucleotides: 10. This CDR3 spans 16 amino acids. Study-level points and caveats: Most thyroid-expanded clonotypes above 0.001 were also found in blood.

The specimen was peripheral blood or thyroid tissue (not recorded which). The gene calls are TRBV7-9 and TRBJ2-7; TRBD1 matches 8 bases. The source of this sequence is an adult woman with Graves' disease, either hyperthyroidism or ophthalmopathy (not recorded which). The CDR3 loop is CASSLRQGLPPYEQYF. The DNA for the CDR3 is TGTGCCAGCAGCTTACGACAGGGGCTACCGCCGTACGAGCAGTACTTC.